This T cell receptor (beta chain) was sequenced for a study of T cell clones after liver transplantation. Study summary: Subjects received no induction therapy and standard immunosuppression until randomization at 12-24 months post-transplant.

This clone was recorded only once. Repertoires were generated with immunoSEQ multiplex PCR, while TCRdb's copy carries only in-frame clones and drops some. This sample has approximately 75,000 clones, with 80% found just once. The germline CDR1 and CDR2 sequences are SQVTM and ANQGSEA. The CDR3 loop spans 11 amino acids. Trimming removed 7 bases from V and 0 bases from J, with 7 bases in between. The chain joins TRBV29-1 to TRBJ2-7; D gene unclear. This TCR was sampled from a human patient who received a liver transplant. The graft donor may be the source of some T cells. The sample here was CD4+ T cells from blood, taken 12 months after liver transplant. The CDR3 region is CSGLTSYEQYF. The CDR3 DNA follows: TGCAGCGGTTTAACCTCCTACGAGCAGTACTTC.